The T cell receptor beta chain described here comes from a study of blood T cell repertoires in COVID-19. This CDR3 is 15 amino acids long. In germline, CDR1 is MNHEY, CDR2 SVGAGI. Trimming removed 2 bases from V and 6 bases from J, with 11 bases in between. Sequencing was performed with immunoSEQ multiplex PCR; in TCRdb, only in-frame clones are kept and a portion is missing. The sample has 70,000 to 90,000 clones, 88% seen once. The chain links TRBV6-5 to TRBJ1-6; D possibly corresponds to TRBD1 (6 bases). Sequencing input: peripheral blood. This TCR was sampled from a man aged 50-59 years with acute or convalescent COVID-19. CDR3 nucleotides: TGTGCCAGCAGTTACAAGACAGGCGTTAATTCACCCCTCCACTTT. It translates to CASSYKTGVNSPLHF.